The 23 T cell receptor beta chains below were found in one sample sequenced in a study of PD-L1 blockade in urothelial cancer. The time point denotes: peripheral blood 6 weeks after treatment start. Produced via immunoSEQ multiplex PCR; TCRdb's table is partial and in-frame only. The profile shows about 43,000 clones, 83% of them singletons. The specimen was PBMCs, collected around atezolizumab (anti-PD-L1) treatment. The receptors here all came from a man aged 60-69 years with urothelial cancer.

The V call is TRBV6-5, the J call TRBJ2-7; TRBD1 agrees at 7 bases. V shed 0 bases and J 3 bases; nucleotides not matched to a gene: 8. Germline V gives CDR1 MNHEY, CDR2 SVGAGI. This CDR3 is built from 16 residues. The CDR3 sequence is CASSYSGDSYGYEQYF. The CDR3 DNA sequence: TGTGCCAGCAGTTACTCGGGGGACAGTTACGGCTACGAGCAGTACTTC.

The rearrangement links TRBV2 to TRBJ1-5; 7 nucleotides match TRBD1. Per the germline V gene, CDR1 is SNHLY and CDR2 is FYNNEI. The length of the CDR3 is 15 residues. V gave up 2 bases and J gave up 3 bases; unmatched junction bases: 4. CDR3 residues: CASSERGQFNQPQHF. The CDR3 DNA follows: TGTGCCAGCAGTGAACGGGGACAGTTCAATCAGCCCCAGCATTTT.

The chain is built from TRBV27 and TRBJ1-2; 11 bases are a match to TRBD1. The CDR3 sequence is 16 residues long. J lost 1 base, V lost 5 bases, and 6 bases had no gene match. The germline V gene encodes CDR1 MNHEY and CDR2 SMNVEV (reference sequence). CDR3 in amino acids: CASSGRDRGYNYGYTF. In DNA form, the CDR3 reads TGTGCCAGCAGTGGCCGGGACAGGGGGTATAACTATGGCTACACCTTC.

The chain uses TRBV28 and TRBJ2-7, with D tentatively TRBD2 (7 bases). Trimming cost V 7 bases and J 0 bases, with 13 bases left between them. The CDR3 spans 14 residues. Germline V gives CDR1 MDHEN, CDR2 SYDVKM. The CDR3 reads CASNGGPYSYEQYF. The CDR3 DNA is TGTGCCAGCAACGGGGGGCCCTACTCCTACGAGCAGTACTTC.

V usage is TRBV5-4 and J usage is TRBJ1-1; D remains unclear. The CDR3 extends over 14 amino acids. V was pared by 0 bases and J by 1 base, with 7 bases between. Germline V gene lookup returns CDR1 SGHNT and CDR2 YYREEE (reference sequence). CDR3 loop: CASSLGQSNTEAFF. The CDR3 DNA follows: TGTGCCAGCAGCTTGGGGCAGTCGAACACTGAAGCTTTCTTT.

The rearrangement uses TRBV18 and TRBJ2-1; 7 bases are shared with TRBD2. The CDR3 is made up of 17 amino acids. Per germline, CDR1 KGHSH and CDR2 LQKENI. The V segment lost 6 bases and the J segment 2 bases; nucleotides outside the gene matches: 13. CDR3 bases: TGTGCCAGCTCCCTCCCGTCCAGGCGGGGGACCTACAATGAGCAGTTCTTC. Amino acid sequence: CASSLPSRRGTYNEQFF.

The rearrangement joins TRBV28 to TRBJ2-2; D is possibly TRBD2 (5 bases). V lost 2 bases and J 3 bases, leaving 10 bases between the germline ends. Germline V CDR1 and CDR2: MDHEN, SYDVKM. The length of the CDR3 is 15 residues. The CDR3 bases are TGTGCCAGCAGTTTAGGACTCCGATACACCGGGGAGCTGTTTTTT. Translated, it gives CASSLGLRYTGELFF.

The V and J genes are TRBV4-2 and TRBJ2-5; 10 bases are shared with TRBD2. The germline gives CDR1 LGHNA, CDR2 YNFKEQ. V dropped 4 bases and J dropped 3; count of bases not matched to a gene: 14. The CDR3 contains 18 residues. CDR3 nucleotides: TGTGCCAGCAGCCCCCTCGAGGCAGCGGGGGGGCTTAAAGAGACCCAGTACTTC. Translation gives CASSPLEAAGGLKETQYF.

This chain connects TRBV7-9 to TRBJ2-3, with 8 nucleotides matching TRBD2. The germline gives CDR1 SEHNR, CDR2 FQNEAQ (reference sequence). Trimming at V came to 2 bases and at J to 6 bases, leaving 13 bases not matched to a gene. The length of the CDR3 is 17 residues. As DNA, the CDR3 is TGTGCCAGCAGCTTATTAAAGCGGGGGCTTACCGGGGATACGCAGTATTTT. This gives the protein CASSLLKRGLTGDTQYF.

This chain connects TRBV7-6 to TRBJ2-1; D unresolved. Trimming took off 1 base at V and 10 bases at J, with 11 bases between the two ends. Per germline, CDR1 SGHVS and CDR2 FNYEAQ. CDR3 size: 13 residues. CDR3 amino acids: CASSLGTDTEQFF. The CDR3 nucleotides are TGTGCCAGCAGCTTAGGAACTGATACGGAGCAGTTCTTC.

This clone was seen once. The V gene is TRBV28, the J gene TRBJ1-4, with D possibly matching TRBD1 (5 bases). V was trimmed by 5 bases and J by 7 bases, leaving 20 bases between them. The germline CDR1 and CDR2 sequences are MDHEN and SYDVKM. This CDR3 region has 16 residues. The chain's CDR3 is CASSRIYQGDGEKLFF. DNA of the CDR3: TGTGCCAGCAGTCGCATCTATCAGGGTGACGGTGAAAAACTGTTTTTT.

The rearrangement uses TRBV28 and TRBJ2-7, with TRBD1 matching over 8 bases. Germline CDR1 and CDR2: MDHEN and SYDVKM. CDR3 length equals 16 residues. V lost 7 bases, J lost 1 base, and 12 bases stayed unmatched. CDR3 sequence reads: CASTPAGQGASYEQYF. CDR3 sequence (DNA): TGTGCCAGCACCCCCGCTGGGCAGGGGGCATCCTACGAGCAGTACTTC.

This clone occurred once. The rearrangement uses TRBV30 and TRBJ1-6, with 10 bases matching TRBD1. The CDR3 spans 13 residues. After removal of 7 bases from V and 7 bases from J, the junction contained 4 bases not matched to a gene. Germline V gene sequence: CDR1 GTSNPN, CDR2 SVGIG (reference sequence). CDR3 coding DNA: TGTGCCTCCGGGGGACAGGGGAATTCACCCCTCCACTTT. It specifies CASGGQGNSPLHF.

V usage is TRBV4-1 and J usage is TRBJ2-7, with 10 bases fitting TRBD2. From germline, CDR1 is MGHRA and CDR2 YSYEKL. There are 15 residues in the CDR3. V lost 2 bases, J lost 3 bases, and 4 bases stayed unmatched. The CDR3 loop is CASSQPAGGFYEQYF. CDR3 in DNA: TGCGCCAGCAGCCAACCAGCGGGGGGGTTCTACGAGCAGTACTTC.

In DNA, the CDR3 is TGCAGCGTTGGACTAGCGGTGGTAGAGACCCAGTACTTC. Translating it yields CSVGLAVVETQYF. The chain uses TRBV29-1 and TRBJ2-5, with 9 bases aligning to TRBD2. Germline CDR1 reads SQVTM; CDR2 reads ANQGSEA. The CDR3 extends over 13 amino acids. The junction had 4 bases not matched to a gene; V was cut back by 4 bases and J by 4 bases.

This clone was seen more than once but under ten times. The J gene is TRBJ1-6, the V gene TRBV6-5; 9 bases match TRBD1. Trimming cost V 6 bases and J 8 bases; bases outside gene matches: 8. The CDR3 covers 15 residues. From germline, CDR1 is MNHEY and CDR2 SVGAGI. The CDR3 spells CASSKDRGFDSPLHF. DNA for the CDR3: TGTGCCAGCAGCAAGGACAGGGGTTTTGATTCACCCCTCCACTTT.

There are a few counts of this clone. V usage is TRBV6-1 and J usage is TRBJ1-1; no reliable D call. V gave up 8 bases and J gave up 0 bases, with 13 bases separating them. This CDR3 is built from 14 residues. Looked up from germline, CDR1 is MNHNS and CDR2 is SASEGT. The CDR3 DNA reads as TGTGCCAGCGGAAACAGTAACTTGAACACTGAAGCTTTCTTT. Residues: CASGNSNLNTEAFF.

The chain carries TRBV27 and TRBJ1-2; 9 bases align to TRBD1. V gave up 5 bases and J gave up 3 bases; unmatched junction bases: 16. CDR1 and CDR2 from the germline V gene are MNHEY and SMNVEV (reference sequence). This CDR3 has 18 amino acids. CDR3 nucleotides: TGTGCCAGCAGTCACAGAACCGGGACAGGGATGGGCTACTATGGCTACACCTTC. Amino acid sequence: CASSHRTGTGMGYYGYTF.

This clone came up a few times. V and J are TRBV19 and TRBJ1-2; D call uncertain. V was trimmed by 0 bases and J by 7 bases, leaving 6 bases between them. CDR3 length: 12 residues. The germline V gene has CDR1 LNHDA and CDR2 SQIVND (reference sequence). The CDR3 DNA follows: TGTGCCAGTAGTATAGAAAGGAGTGGCTACACCTTC. Its translation is CASSIERSGYTF.

The rearrangement joins TRBV13 to TRBJ2-1; TRBD2 matches at 8 bases. The J segment lost 8 bases and the V segment lost 1 base, leaving 10 bases of the junction unmatched. Germline V gene data show CDR1 as PRHDT and CDR2 as FYEKMQ (reference sequence). The CDR3 extends over 16 amino acids. CDR3 residues: CASSLVLVSGVYEQFF. CDR3 DNA sequence: TGTGCCAGCAGCTTAGTATTGGTTAGCGGGGTCTATGAGCAGTTCTTC. The variable domain in full, completed from reference TRBV13 and TRBJ2-1, reads AAGVIQSPRHLIKEKRETATLKCYPIPRHDTVYWYQQGPGQDPQFLISFYEKMQSDKGSIPDRFSAQQFSDYHSELNMSSLELGDSALYFCASSLVLVSGVYEQFFGPGTRLTVL.

This sequence joins TRBV5-1 and TRBJ2-7; 8 positions match TRBD2. CDR1 and CDR2 from the germline V gene are SGHRS and YFSETQ. The CDR3 has 15 residues. V lost 4 bases and J lost 0; bases outside the gene matches: 6. As DNA, the CDR3 is TGCGCCAGCAGCCCGGAAGCGGGGGCCTCCTACGAGCAGTACTTC. It yields the protein CASSPEAGASYEQYF.

CDR3 residues: CASSQLYGSGTQYF. CDR3 coding DNA: TGTGCCAGCAGCCAGCTCTATGGGTCGGGGACCCAGTACTTC. The chain uses TRBV6-4 and TRBJ2-5; D is unclear. Germline V gene lookup returns CDR1 MRHNA and CDR2 SNTAGT. V was pared by 6 bases and J by 7 bases, with 18 bases between. CDR3 length: 14 residues.

In this sample, this clone turned up once. The V and J genes are TRBV5-4 and TRBJ1-6, with D perhaps matching TRBD1 (6 bases). This CDR3 has 13 residues. Germline V gene lookup returns CDR1 SGHNT and CDR2 YYREEE (reference sequence). Trimming took off 4 bases at V and 9 bases at J, with 11 bases between the two ends. CDR3 loop: CASSPGQGSPLHF. The CDR3, as DNA: TGTGCCAGCAGCCCGGGACAAGGTTCACCCCTCCACTTT.